What follows are 18 T cell receptor beta chains derived from one specimen sequenced in a study of blood T cell repertoires in COVID-19. Clones were sequenced by immunoSEQ multiplex PCR, and TCRdb holds only the in-frame ones, with some missing. Of under 450,000 clones detected, 80% to 95% appear once; the ten largest clones hold roughly 0.9%. The sample consisted of PBMCs or T cells enriched from blood (not recorded which). Receptors were obtained from a woman aged 40 to 50 who had been exposed to COVID-19.

This chain uses TRBV15 with TRBJ1-5; D is unresolved. With 5 bases removed from V and 0 bases from J, the gap between germline ends came to 8 bases. Germline V gene sequence: CDR1 LNHNV, CDR2 YYDKDF (reference sequence). The CDR3 covers 14 residues. The CDR3 coding sequence is TGTGCCACCAGCTTCTATGATAGCAATCAGCCCCAGCATTTT. This encodes CATSFYDSNQPQHF.

The genes are TRBV19 and TRBJ2-2; D may be TRBD2 (5 bases). The germline V gene has CDR1 LNHDA and CDR2 SQIVND (reference sequence). This CDR3 contains 14 residues. Trimming removed 7 bases from V and 5 bases from J, with 14 bases in between. CDR3 coding DNA: TGTGCCAGTACGGGGTCGGGTAAGACCGGGGAGCTGTTTTTT. This encodes CASTGSGKTGELFF. Complete variable domain (other parts from reference TRBV19 and TRBJ2-2): DGGITQSPKYLFRKEGQNVTLSCEQNLNHDAMYWYRQDPGQGLRLIYYSQIVNDFQKGDIAEGYSVSREKKESFPLTVTSAQKNPTAFYLCASTGSGKTGELFFGEGSRLTVL.

This rearrangement joins TRBV5-6 to TRBJ2-3, with a possible D match to TRBD1 (6 bases). The CDR3 has 15 amino acids. From germline, CDR1 is SGHDT and CDR2 YYEEEE. Trimming stripped 0 bases from V and 1 base from J, with 9 bases between. The CDR3 region is CASSLAGVGTDTQYF. CDR3 DNA: TGTGCCAGCAGCTTGGCAGGGGTGGGCACAGATACGCAGTATTTT.

The chain carries TRBV9 and TRBJ2-2; TRBD2 matches 12 bases. Germline V gives CDR1 SGDLS, CDR2 YYNGEE. V dropped 1 base and J dropped 7; count of bases not matched to a gene: 8. This CDR3 is 17 amino acids long. This chain's CDR3 is CASSVSRLAGALGELFF. In nucleotides, the CDR3 is TGTGCCAGCAGCGTAAGTCGACTAGCGGGAGCTCTCGGGGAGCTGTTTTTT. The full variable domain, completed using reference TRBV9 and TRBJ2-2, is DSGVTQTPKHLITATGQRVTLRCSPRSGDLSVYWYQQSLDQGLQFLIQYYNGEERAKGNILERFSAQQFPDLHSELNLSSLELGDSALYFCASSVSRLAGALGELFFGEGSRLTVL.

V is TRBV10-2 and J is TRBJ1-1, with D hard to call. Per the germline V gene, CDR1 is WSHSY and CDR2 is SAAADI. CDR3 length: 14 amino acids. Between the trimmed V and J ends, which lost 1 base and 6 bases, there was a span of 12 bases. CDR3 DNA sequence: TGCGCCAGCAGTGAGTACCCCGGCGGAGCTGAAGCTTTCTTT. Its protein product is CASSEYPGGAEAFF.

This CDR3 reads CASSPRTGGNYGYTF. The CDR3 bases are TGTGCCAGCAGTCCCCGGACAGGGGGCAACTATGGCTACACCTTC. The chain couples TRBV27 to TRBJ1-2, with 11 bases that match TRBD1. Trimming cost V 5 bases and J 2 bases; bases outside gene matches: 4. Germline CDR1 is MNHEY and CDR2 is SMNVEV (reference sequence). CDR3 length: 15 residues.

The rearrangement joins TRBV12-5 to TRBJ1-5, with a weak D call TRBD1 (6 bases). CDR3 length: 15 residues. The germline V gene encodes CDR1 LGHNT and CDR2 FRNRAP. The ends were cut back, 0 bases at V and 9 bases at J, with 15 bases in the middle. As DNA, the CDR3 is TGTGCTAGTGGTTTGGTACAGGGTATAGCAGCGCCCCAGCATTTT. Protein sequence: CASGLVQGIAAPQHF. Based on the CDR3 plus reference TRBV12-5 and TRBJ1-5, the full variable domain is DARVTQTPRHKVTEMGQEVTMRCQPILGHNTVFWYRQTMMQGLELLAYFRNRAPLDDSGMPKDRFSAEMPDATLATLKIQPSEPRDSAVYFCASGLVQGIAAPQHFGDGTRLSIL.

This chain uses TRBV5-6 with TRBJ1-2; D is uncertain. This CDR3 region has 16 residues. The germline V gene encodes CDR1 SGHDT and CDR2 YYEEEE. Trimming removed 4 bases from V and 2 bases from J, with 18 bases in between. CDR3 region: CASSDYGSPLNYGYTF. The CDR3 bases are TGTGCCAGCAGCGACTATGGTTCCCCTCTAAACTATGGCTACACCTTC.

The rearrangement uses TRBV2 and TRBJ1-1; D remains ambiguous. Germline lookup yields CDR1 SNHLY and CDR2 FYNNEI. This CDR3 is built from 15 residues. V lost 2 bases to trimming and J lost 0 bases, with 10 bases between them. CDR3 DNA: TGTGCCAGCAGTGAATGGGCAGCCATGAACACTGAAGCTTTCTTT. Its translation: CASSEWAAMNTEAFF.

The V gene is TRBV3-1 (or the pseudogene TRBV3-2), the J gene TRBJ1-3; no definite D call. V lost 3 bases and J lost 0, with 15 bases in between. This CDR3 has 17 residues. Germline values: CDR1 LGHDT, CDR2 YNNKEL (reference sequence). CDR3 sequence (DNA): TGTGCCAGCAGCCATTTTAAGGACTCCTTCTCTGGAAACACCATATATTTT. Translating gives CASSHFKDSFSGNTIYF.

The chain employs TRBV10-1 and TRBJ2-7; weak D call: TRBD2 (6 bases). Trimming cost V 7 bases and J 2 bases, with 15 bases left between them. This CDR3 contains 14 residues. CDR1 is WNHNN, CDR2 SYGVQD, per germline (reference sequence). Here the CDR3 reads CASNDGGAPYEQYF. The CDR3 DNA follows: TGCGCCAGCAATGACGGCGGGGCACCCTACGAGCAGTACTTC.

The rearrangement joins TRBV9 to TRBJ2-1, with 9 bases identical to TRBD2. CDR1 and CDR2 from the germline V gene are SGDLS and YYNGEE. J gave up 5 bases and V 6 bases, and 9 bases lay outside the gene matches. The CDR3 has 15 amino acids. Here the CDR3 reads CASTGEGTSHNEQFF. The CDR3, as DNA: TGTGCCAGCACCGGAGAGGGGACTAGCCACAATGAGCAGTTCTTC.

The chain has TRBV24-1 and TRBJ2-2; a weak D match, TRBD1 (5 bases). Germline V CDR1 and CDR2: KGHDR, SFDVKD. Trimming removed 3 bases from V and 7 bases from J, with 8 bases in between. The CDR3 loop spans 13 amino acids. CDR3 sequence reads: CATSDRTFGELFF. CDR3 nucleotides: TGTGCCACCAGTGATCGGACATTCGGGGAGCTGTTTTTT.

The chain is built from TRBV4-1 and TRBJ2-5, with a tentative D call TRBD1 (6 bases). This CDR3 is 18 amino acids long. The V and J ends lost 1 base and 4 bases respectively, with 22 bases between them. CDR1 is MGHRA, CDR2 YSYEKL, per germline. The CDR3 sequence: CASSQVRLCRGRGETQYF. The CDR3 DNA reads TGCGCCAGCAGCCAAGTTCGGCTCTGCAGGGGTAGGGGAGAGACCCAGTACTTC.

V is TRBV15 and J is TRBJ1-1; possible D gene TRBD1, 5 bases. Germline CDR1 LNHNV, CDR2 YYDKDF (reference sequence). The CDR3 runs to 13 residues. Between the trimmed V and J ends, which lost 1 base and 7 bases, there was a span of 10 bases. This CDR3 reads CATSRVGGIEAFF. In DNA form, the CDR3 reads TGTGCCACCAGCAGAGTTGGGGGGATTGAAGCTTTCTTT.

This chain uses TRBV7-2 with TRBJ2-1; D might be TRBD2 (6 bases). This CDR3 spans 18 amino acids. Per the germline V gene, CDR1 is SGHTA and CDR2 is FQGNSA. V lost 2 bases and J 6 bases, leaving 23 bases between the germline ends. The CDR3 bases are TGTGCCAGCAGCTTAATTGGTAGCGGAAGAGACGTCTCCAATGAGCAGTTCTTC. Residues: CASSLIGSGRDVSNEQFF.

The chain couples TRBV19 to TRBJ2-5, with D hard to call. Germline values: CDR1 LNHDA, CDR2 SQIVND (reference sequence). The CDR3 runs 16 residues. V was shortened by 3 bases and J by 0 bases, with 14 bases between the two germline ends. The CDR3 loop reads CASSIGQAPNQETQYF. The CDR3 nucleotides read TGTGCCAGTAGTATTGGCCAGGCCCCCAACCAAGAGACCCAGTACTTC.

In this sample, this clone turned up once. The V gene is TRBV28, the J gene TRBJ1-2; maybe TRBD1 (5 bases). Germline V gene data show CDR1 as MDHEN and CDR2 as SYDVKM. The CDR3 spans 15 residues. V dropped 4 bases and J dropped 3 bases, with 15 bases sitting between them. CDR3 bases: TGTGCCAGCAGTTCCCCTCTGGGGGGAGACTATGGCTACACCTTC. This sequence encodes CASSSPLGGDYGYTF.